The source of this T cell receptor (beta chain) is a study of shared clonotypes between healthy human individuals. A word on this clone: Its antigen remains unknown.

Measured with immunoSEQ multiplex PCR; TCRdb has only the in-frame clones, and not every one. The table shows some 480,000 clones, with around three quarters occurring only once. V lost 2 bases to trimming and J lost 0 bases, with 8 bases between them. The germline gives CDR1 SGHRS, CDR2 YFSETQ. The CDR3 is 15 residues long. Study conclusions and caveats: Collection of samples was limited to blood; tissue repertoires likely differ.

Donors were Caucasian adults residing in Nashville, Tennessee, USA. The material sequenced was PBMCs. The V gene is TRBV5-1, the J gene TRBJ2-2; D is unclear. The TCR sequence derives from a woman in her thirties or forties in good health. Some clones in this sample may be carry-over from other donors' samples. In DNA, the CDR3 is TGCGCCAGCAGCTTCGGCGGTTCGAACACCGGGGAGCTGTTTTTT. Protein sequence: CASSFGGSNTGELFF.